The next 24 T cell receptor beta chains were all read from a single sample in a study of shared clonotypes between healthy human individuals. Libraries were prepared by immunoSEQ multiplex PCR; TCRdb keeps only in-frame clonotypes and omits some of them. In the table there are hundreds of thousands of clones, around 96% of which are singletons. CD45RO-negative CD8 cells positively selected for CCR7 made up the naive population, which excluded terminally differentiated effector memory CD45RA+ cells. The sample taken for sequencing was naive CD8+ T cells sorted from blood. These receptors were collected from a woman between 25 and 40 years old in good health.

This chain links TRBV28 with TRBJ1-1; no reliable D call. The CDR3 runs to 13 residues. Trimming removed 10 bases at V and 4 bases at J, with 16 bases between. CDR1 and CDR2 from the germline V gene are MDHEN and SYDVKM. This CDR3 is CATKYPEGTEAFF. The CDR3 coding sequence is TGTGCCACCAAGTATCCGGAGGGCACTGAAGCTTTCTTT.

The V and J genes are TRBV23-1 and TRBJ1-5, with D possibly matching TRBD1 (6 bases). TRBV23-1 is an ORF, with its function uncertain. The CDR3 has 13 residues. The ends were cut back, 8 bases at V and 2 bases at J, with 10 bases in the middle. CDR3 protein: CASPRQGNQPQHF. The CDR3 nucleotides read TGCGCCAGCCCTAGACAGGGCAATCAGCCCCAGCATTTT.

V is TRBV7-9 and J is TRBJ2-5; 10 bases are a match to TRBD2. V gave up 3 bases and J gave up 11 bases; unmatched junction bases: 21. This CDR3 has 18 amino acids. Germline V lookup: CDR1 SEHNR, CDR2 FQNEAQ (reference sequence). Here the CDR3 DNA reads TGTGCCAGCAGCTTGTCGGGCACTAGCGGGACCCACCGGGGGGAGCAGTACTTC. This sequence encodes CASSLSGTSGTHRGEQYF.

The count of this clone is one. The genes are TRBV6-5 and TRBJ2-7, with 8 positions matching TRBD1. V lost 5 bases, J lost 4 bases, and 10 bases stayed unmatched. This CDR3 has 15 amino acids. Germline assignment: CDR1 MNHEY and CDR2 SVGAGI. This chain's CDR3 is CASSAGGEGIYEQYF. In DNA, the CDR3 is TGTGCCAGCAGTGCAGGGGGCGAAGGTATTTACGAGCAGTACTTC.

The genes are TRBV7-2 and TRBJ2-1, with 8 bases that match TRBD1. CDR1 is SGHTA, CDR2 FQGNSA, per germline. This CDR3 is built from 15 residues. With V trimmed by 2 bases and J by 1 base, 1 base remained unmatched. DNA for the CDR3: TGTGCCAGCAGCTTAACAGGGGGGTCCTACAATGAGCAGTTCTTC. Encoded protein: CASSLTGGSYNEQFF.

The rearrangement joins TRBV7-9 to TRBJ2-7, with 13 bases that match TRBD2. V trimming: 4 bases; J trimming: 5 bases; junction bases outside the gene matches: 5. This CDR3 region has 15 residues. Germline V gene lookup returns CDR1 SEHNR and CDR2 FQNEAQ (reference sequence). The CDR3 region has the DNA TGTGCCAGCAGCTACGGGACTAGCGGGACCGACGAGCAGTACTTC. It codes for CASSYGTSGTDEQYF.

A few counts support this clone. The chain couples TRBV7-7 to TRBJ2-7; 7 nucleotides match TRBD1. CDR1 is SSHAT, CDR2 FNYEAQ, per germline (reference sequence). J was trimmed by 3 bases and V by 9 bases; bases with no gene match: 8. CDR3 length: 13 residues. CDR3 sequence: CASSTGMGYEQYF. The DNA of the CDR3 is TGTGCCAGTTCGACAGGGATGGGCTACGAGCAGTACTTC.

V gene TRBV5-4 combines with J gene TRBJ2-7; TRBD1 matches at 8 bases. Germline V lookup: CDR1 SGHNT, CDR2 YYREEE (reference sequence). CDR3 size: 13 residues. The V gene end was trimmed by 3 bases and the J gene end by 6 bases; junction bases not matched to a gene: 5. The CDR3 loop is CASSSDTGGEQYF. In nucleotides, the CDR3 is TGTGCCAGCAGCTCGGATACAGGGGGCGAGCAGTACTTC.

The chain recombines TRBV27 with TRBJ1-4; D may be TRBD1 (6 bases). In germline, CDR1 is MNHEY, CDR2 SMNVEV (reference sequence). Trimming removed 2 bases at V and 8 bases at J, with 12 bases between. This CDR3 is 14 amino acids long. The CDR3 reads CASSLMGGYEKLFF. For the CDR3, the DNA is TGTGCCAGCAGTTTAATGGGGGGCTACGAAAAACTGTTTTTT.

The V gene is TRBV7-3, the J gene TRBJ2-5; 10 positions agree with TRBD1. CDR3 length equals 15 residues. The germline V gene encodes CDR1 SGHTA and CDR2 FQGTGA. J lost 5 bases, V lost 3 bases, and 6 bases had no gene match. CDR3 residues: CASSFSGQGKETQYF. DNA of the CDR3: TGTGCCAGCAGCTTCTCGGGACAGGGGAAGGAGACCCAGTACTTC.

This clone appeared once. The V gene is TRBV13, the J gene TRBJ1-5; D not resolved. The CDR3 runs 14 residues. The germline V and J ends were trimmed by 4 bases and 2 bases, with 9 bases remaining between them. From germline, CDR1 is PRHDT and CDR2 FYEKMQ (reference sequence). The CDR3 bases are TGTGCCAGCAGCTACGGACGGGGCAATCAGCCCCAGCATTTT. Amino acids: CASSYGRGNQPQHF.

In the case of this clone: Other DNA sequences in the same sample also yield this CDR3. The chain uses TRBV28 and TRBJ2-7, with 7 bases lining up with TRBD1. V lost 3 bases, J lost 3 bases, and 2 bases stayed unmatched. Germline V gene sequence: CDR1 MDHEN, CDR2 SYDVKM. The CDR3 is made up of 13 amino acids. CDR3 amino acids: CASSLAGGYEQYF. As DNA, the CDR3 is TGTGCCAGCAGTTTGGCAGGGGGCTACGAGCAGTACTTC.

The V gene is TRBV7-6, the J gene TRBJ2-5, with D possibly being TRBD1 (6 bases). Trimming left V 5 bases short and J 3 bases short, with 16 bases between. Germline CDR1 SGHVS, CDR2 FNYEAQ. The CDR3 covers 15 residues. DNA for the CDR3: TGTGCCAGCAGCCTACAGGGATATAGAGAAGAGACCCAGTACTTC. This codes for CASSLQGYREETQYF.

This clone was counted a single time. The junction does not match germline at one end; this may be a read error. This rearrangement joins TRBV5-4 to TRBJ2-7, with D maybe TRBD1 (5 bases). The CDR3 runs 15 residues. Germline values: CDR1 SGHNT, CDR2 YYREEE (reference sequence). CDR3 DNA sequence: TGTGCCAGCAGTTTGGGGCGGTCGGGCCCCTACGAGCAGTACTTC. The encoded protein is CASSLGRSGPYEQYF.

This chain uses TRBV15 with TRBJ1-4, with a weak D call TRBD1 (5 bases). The germline gives CDR1 LNHNV, CDR2 YYDKDF (reference sequence). The V and J ends lost 6 bases and 6 bases respectively, with 17 bases between them. The CDR3 is 15 amino acids. The CDR3 DNA follows: TGTGCCACCAGGCCGGAGGGGTTTAACCATGAAAAACTGTTTTTT. It translates to CATRPEGFNHEKLFF.

As DNA, the CDR3 is TGTGCCTGGAGTTTAGTTTCTAACACTGAAGCTTTCTTT. It encodes CAWSLVSNTEAFF. This sequence joins TRBV30 and TRBJ1-1, with D unclear. Germline V CDR1 and CDR2: GTSNPN, SVGIG (reference sequence). The CDR3 is 13 residues long. With 2 bases removed from V and 2 bases from J, the gap between germline ends came to 9 bases.

This chain joins TRBV28 and TRBJ2-7; D gene unclear. This CDR3 comprises 14 residues. Per germline, CDR1 MDHEN and CDR2 SYDVKM. V lost 2 bases and J 2 bases, leaving 10 bases between the germline ends. The CDR3 here is CASSLKRQPYEQYF. DNA for the CDR3: TGTGCCAGCAGTTTAAAGAGGCAGCCCTACGAGCAGTACTTC.

The chain employs TRBV28 and TRBJ2-7, with 12 bases identical to TRBD2. The CDR3 consists of 16 residues. V dropped 4 bases and J dropped 4; count of bases not matched to a gene: 8. CDR1 is MDHEN, CDR2 SYDVKM, per germline. This CDR3 reads CASSSPGLAGKYEQYF. The DNA for the CDR3 is TGTGCCAGCAGTTCCCCCGGACTAGCGGGAAAGTACGAGCAGTACTTC.

In its sample, this clone was seen once. V usage is TRBV7-9 and J usage is TRBJ2-5; 8 bases fit TRBD2. The DNA end lines up better with TRBJ2-7; the J call may be wrong. The germline CDR1 and CDR2 sequences are SEHNR and FQNEAQ (reference sequence). The CDR3 has 14 residues. The CDR3 nucleotides are TGTGCCAGCACTACTAGCGGACTAACCTACGAGCAGTACTTC. Protein: CASTTSGLTYEQYF.

The V gene is TRBV4-1, the J gene TRBJ2-1; D is ambiguous. The CDR3 loop spans 14 amino acids. Germline CDR1 MGHRA, CDR2 YSYEKL. Trimming cost V 3 bases and J 2 bases, with 8 bases left between them. Written as DNA, the CDR3 is TGCGCCAGCAGCCACGCAGGCCCCTACAATGAGCAGTTCTTC. Protein product: CASSHAGPYNEQFF.

The chain uses TRBV6-6 and TRBJ1-5, with a weak D call TRBD1 (5 bases). Looked up from germline, CDR1 is MNHNY and CDR2 is SVGAGI (reference sequence). The CDR3 is 16 amino acids. With 0 bases removed from V and 6 bases from J, the gap between germline ends came to 15 bases. CDR3 sequence: CASSYSRAGYSQPQHF. The DNA of the CDR3 is TGTGCCAGCAGTTACTCCCGTGCAGGGTATTCTCAGCCCCAGCATTTT.

The chain recombines TRBV2 with TRBJ1-2; D remains unclear. The V and J ends lost 3 bases and 1 base respectively, with 12 bases between them. The CDR3 has 15 amino acids. Looked up from germline, CDR1 is SNHLY and CDR2 is FYNNEI. CDR3 coding DNA: TGTGCCAGCAGTGATCGACTGAAGGTTAACTATGGCTACACCTTC. This sequence encodes CASSDRLKVNYGYTF.

V and J are TRBV7-9 and TRBJ2-7; no reliable D call. The V gene's germline CDR1 is SEHNR and CDR2 FQNEAQ (reference sequence). The CDR3 loop spans 13 amino acids. V was cut by 5 bases and J by 3 bases, with 11 bases left in between. CDR3 bases: TGTGCCAGCAGCGTCCAGGATTACTACGAGCAGTACTTC. Translating it yields CASSVQDYYEQYF.

The V call is TRBV11-2, the J call TRBJ2-5; D is unclear. Germline V lookup: CDR1 SGHAT, CDR2 FQNNGV. Trimming shortened V by 3 bases and J by 1 base, and 9 bases separated the two germline ends. The CDR3 spans 14 residues. The chain's CDR3 is CASSFSGPQETQYF. CDR3 nucleotides: TGTGCCAGCAGCTTTTCAGGCCCCCAAGAGACCCAGTACTTC.